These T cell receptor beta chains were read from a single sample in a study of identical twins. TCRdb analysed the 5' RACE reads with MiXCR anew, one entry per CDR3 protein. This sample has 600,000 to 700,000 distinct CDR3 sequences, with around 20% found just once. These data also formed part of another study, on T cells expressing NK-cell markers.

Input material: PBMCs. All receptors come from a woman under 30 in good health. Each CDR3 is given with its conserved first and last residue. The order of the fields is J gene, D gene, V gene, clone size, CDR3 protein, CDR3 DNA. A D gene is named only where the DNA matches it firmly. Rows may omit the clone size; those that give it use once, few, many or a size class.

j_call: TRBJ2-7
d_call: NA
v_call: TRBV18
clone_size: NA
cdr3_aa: CASSPGLHYEQYF
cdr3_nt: TGTGCCAGCTCACCGGGACTCCATTACGAGCAGTACTTC

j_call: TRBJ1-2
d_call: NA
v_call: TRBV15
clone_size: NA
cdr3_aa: CATSRERTVGGYTF
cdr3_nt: TGTGCCACCAGCAGAGAAAGAACAGTAGGGGGCTACACCTTC

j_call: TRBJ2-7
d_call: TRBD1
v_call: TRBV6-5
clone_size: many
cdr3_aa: CASSYSIGTGIYEQYF
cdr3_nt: TGTGCCAGCAGTTACTCGATTGGGACAGGGATCTACGAGCAGTACTTC

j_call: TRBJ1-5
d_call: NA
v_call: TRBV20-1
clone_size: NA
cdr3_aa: CSARELRGAGNQPQHF
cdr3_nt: TGCAGTGCTAGGGAACTTAGGGGGGCTGGCAATCAGCCCCAGCATTTT

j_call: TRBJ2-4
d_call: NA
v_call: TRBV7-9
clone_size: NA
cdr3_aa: CASSAVLAKNIQYF
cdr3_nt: TGTGCCAGCAGCGCAGTTCTAGCCAAAAACATTCAGTACTTC

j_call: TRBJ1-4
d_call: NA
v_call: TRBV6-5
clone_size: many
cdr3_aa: CASSYPPGTNEKLFF
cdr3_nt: TGTGCCAGCAGTTACCCACCGGGGACTAATGAAAAACTGTTTTTT

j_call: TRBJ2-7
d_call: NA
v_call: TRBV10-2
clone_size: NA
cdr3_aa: CASSGTQTYEQYF
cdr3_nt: TGCGCCAGCAGTGGAACTCAGACCTACGAGCAGTACTTC

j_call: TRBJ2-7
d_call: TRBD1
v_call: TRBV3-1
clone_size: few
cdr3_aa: CASSSGTDEQYF
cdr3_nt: TGTGCCAGCAGTTCCGGGACAGACGAGCAGTACTTC

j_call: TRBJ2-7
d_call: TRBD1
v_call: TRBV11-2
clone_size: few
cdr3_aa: CASSFDPTGRSYEQYF
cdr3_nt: TGTGCCAGCAGCTTCGACCCGACAGGGCGATCCTACGAGCAGTACTTC

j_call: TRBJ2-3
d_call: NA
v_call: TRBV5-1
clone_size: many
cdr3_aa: CASSSGTDTDTQYF
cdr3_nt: TGCGCCAGCAGCTCTGGGACGGACACAGATACGCAGTATTTT

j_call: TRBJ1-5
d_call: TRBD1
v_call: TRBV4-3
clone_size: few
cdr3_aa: CASSQGAGGNRQQPQHF
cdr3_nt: TGCGCCAGCAGCCAAGGGGCAGGGGGTAACAGGCAGCAGCCCCAGCATTTT

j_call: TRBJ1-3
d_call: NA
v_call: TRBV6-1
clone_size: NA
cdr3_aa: CASRRHSQDSGNTIYF
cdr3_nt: TGTGCCAGCAGGAGGCACAGCCAGGACTCTGGAAACACCATATATTTT

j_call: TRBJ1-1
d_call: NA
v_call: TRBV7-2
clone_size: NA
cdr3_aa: CASSSDLGTEAFF
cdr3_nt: TGTGCCAGCAGCTCAGACCTAGGCACTGAAGCTTTCTTT

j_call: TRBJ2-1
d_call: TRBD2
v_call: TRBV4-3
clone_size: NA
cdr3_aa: CASSHWLAGEQFF
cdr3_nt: TGCGCCAGCAGCCATTGGCTAGCGGGGGAGCAGTTCTTC

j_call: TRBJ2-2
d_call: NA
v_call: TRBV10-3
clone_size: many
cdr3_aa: CAISSRGSNTGELFF
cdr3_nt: TGTGCCATCAGTTCGCGGGGATCGAACACCGGGGAGCTGTTTTTT

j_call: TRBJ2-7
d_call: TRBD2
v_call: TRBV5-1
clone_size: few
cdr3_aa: CASSAPGLAASYEQYF
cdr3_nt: TGCGCCAGCAGCGCCCCGGGACTAGCGGCCTCCTACGAGCAGTACTTC

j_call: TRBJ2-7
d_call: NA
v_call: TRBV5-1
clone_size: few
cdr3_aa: CASSLSDASYEQYF
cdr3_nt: TGCGCCAGCAGCTTGTCGGACGCCTCCTACGAGCAGTACTTC

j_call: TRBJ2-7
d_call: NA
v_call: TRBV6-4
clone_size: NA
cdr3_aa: CASRDSFREQYF
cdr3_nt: TGTGCCAGCAGGGACAGTTTTCGCGAGCAGTACTTC

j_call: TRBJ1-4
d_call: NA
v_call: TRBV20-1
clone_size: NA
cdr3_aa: CSASSQGWEKLFF
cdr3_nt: TGCAGTGCTAGTTCTCAGGGTTGGGAAAAACTGTTTTTT

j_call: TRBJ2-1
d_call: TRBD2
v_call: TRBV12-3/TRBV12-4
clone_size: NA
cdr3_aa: CASSLVPAGGRSSYNEQFF
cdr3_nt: TGTGCCAGCAGTTTAGTTCCAGCGGGGGGTAGAAGCTCCTACAATGAGCAGTTCTTC

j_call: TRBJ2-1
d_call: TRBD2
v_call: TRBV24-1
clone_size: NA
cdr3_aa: CATADSLAGDLNEQFF
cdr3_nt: TGTGCCACCGCAGACTCACTAGCGGGAGATTTGAATGAGCAGTTCTTC

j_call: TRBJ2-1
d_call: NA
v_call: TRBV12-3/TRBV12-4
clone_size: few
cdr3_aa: CASSLGGGGNEQFF
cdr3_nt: TGTGCCAGCAGTTTAGGAGGGGGGGGAAATGAGCAGTTCTTC

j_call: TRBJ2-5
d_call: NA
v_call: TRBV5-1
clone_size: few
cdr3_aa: CASSLAEETQYF
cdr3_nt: TGCGCCAGCAGCTTGGCTGAGGAGACCCAGTACTTC

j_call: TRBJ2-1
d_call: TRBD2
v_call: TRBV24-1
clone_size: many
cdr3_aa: CATSDPLGGIDEQFF
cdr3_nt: TGTGCCACCAGTGATCCCCTGGGGGGGATCGATGAGCAGTTCTTC

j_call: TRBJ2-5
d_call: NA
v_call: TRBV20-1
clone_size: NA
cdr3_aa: CSASWWQETQYF
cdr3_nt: TGCAGTGCTAGCTGGTGGCAAGAGACCCAGTACTTC

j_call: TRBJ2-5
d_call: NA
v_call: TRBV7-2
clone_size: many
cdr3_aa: CATQRGKETQYF
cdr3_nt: TGTGCCACCCAGAGAGGAAAAGAGACCCAGTACTTC

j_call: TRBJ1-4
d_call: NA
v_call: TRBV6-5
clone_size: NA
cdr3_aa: CASSLTRPYIGEKLFF
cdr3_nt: TGTGCCAGCAGCCTTACTCGCCCGTATATAGGAGAAAAACTGTTTTTT

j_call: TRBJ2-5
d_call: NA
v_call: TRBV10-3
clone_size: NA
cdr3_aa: CAITPSPSSGETQYF
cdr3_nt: TGTGCCATCACCCCGAGCCCCTCATCAGGGGAGACCCAGTACTTC

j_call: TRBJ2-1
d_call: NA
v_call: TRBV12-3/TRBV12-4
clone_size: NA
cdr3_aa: CASSFGGGHNEQFF
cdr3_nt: TGTGCCAGCAGTTTTGGAGGGGGCCACAATGAGCAGTTCTTC

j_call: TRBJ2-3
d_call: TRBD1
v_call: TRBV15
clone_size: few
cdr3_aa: CATSTRQGASTDTQYF
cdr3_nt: TGTGCCACCAGCACCCGACAGGGGGCTAGCACAGATACGCAGTATTTT

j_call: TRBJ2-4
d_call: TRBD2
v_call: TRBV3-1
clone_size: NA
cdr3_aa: CASSRSATSGGHLFAKNIQYF
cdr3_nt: TGTGCCAGCAGCCGGAGTGCGACTAGCGGGGGCCACCTCTTTGCCAAAAACATTCAGTACTTC

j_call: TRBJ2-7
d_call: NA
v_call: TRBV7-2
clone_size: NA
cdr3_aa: CASSLLFPDEQYF
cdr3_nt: TGTGCCAGCAGCCTTCTATTCCCGGACGAGCAGTACTTC

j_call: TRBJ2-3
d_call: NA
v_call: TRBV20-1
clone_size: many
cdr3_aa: CSARDNRAHTDTQYF
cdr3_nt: TGCAGTGCTAGAGATAACAGGGCCCACACAGATACGCAGTATTTT

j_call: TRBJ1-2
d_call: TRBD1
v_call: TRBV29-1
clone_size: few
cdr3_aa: CMSYGTEGDYGYTF
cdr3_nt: TGCATGTCTTACGGGACAGAGGGGGACTATGGCTACACCTTC

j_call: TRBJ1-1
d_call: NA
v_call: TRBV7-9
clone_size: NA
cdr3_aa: CASSLRGNTEASF
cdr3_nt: TGTGCCAGCAGCTTACGGGGGAACACTGAAGCTTCCTTT

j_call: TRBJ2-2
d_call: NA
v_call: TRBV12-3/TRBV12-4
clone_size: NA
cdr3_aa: CASSRSSEIGELFF
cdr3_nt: TGTGCCAGCAGCAGGTCCTCCGAGATCGGGGAGCTGTTTTTT

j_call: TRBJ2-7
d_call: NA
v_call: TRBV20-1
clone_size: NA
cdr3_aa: CSAPTVKNEQYF
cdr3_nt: TGCAGTGCTCCCACCGTAAAAAACGAGCAGTACTTC

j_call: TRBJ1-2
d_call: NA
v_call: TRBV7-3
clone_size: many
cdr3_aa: CASSPDGYGYTF
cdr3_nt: TGTGCCAGCAGTCCCGACGGCTACGGCTACACCTTC

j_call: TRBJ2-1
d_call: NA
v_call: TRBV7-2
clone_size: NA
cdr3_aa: CASSLGASNTEQFF
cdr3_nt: TGTGCCAGCAGCTTAGGCGCTAGCAACACTGAGCAGTTCTTC

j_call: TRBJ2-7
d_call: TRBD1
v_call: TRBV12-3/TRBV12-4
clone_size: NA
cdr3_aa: CASSWDRVQYF
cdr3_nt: TGTGCCAGCAGTTGGGACAGGGTCCAGTACTTC

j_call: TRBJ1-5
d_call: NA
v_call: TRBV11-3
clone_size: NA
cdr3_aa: CASSLESDQPQHF
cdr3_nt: TGTGCCAGCAGCTTAGAATCCGATCAGCCCCAGCATTTT

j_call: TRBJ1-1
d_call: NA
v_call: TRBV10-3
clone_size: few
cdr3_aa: CAISESMNTEAFF
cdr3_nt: TGTGCCATCAGTGAGTCGATGAACACTGAAGCTTTCTTT

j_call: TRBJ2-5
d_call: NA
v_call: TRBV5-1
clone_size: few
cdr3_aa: CASSFGGWGLQETQYF
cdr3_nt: TGCGCCAGCAGCTTCGGGGGATGGGGACTTCAAGAGACCCAGTACTTC

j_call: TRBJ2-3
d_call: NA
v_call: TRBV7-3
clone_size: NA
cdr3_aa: CASSQVGGPDTQYF
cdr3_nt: TGTGCCAGCAGCCAGGTTGGGGGTCCGGATACGCAGTATTTT

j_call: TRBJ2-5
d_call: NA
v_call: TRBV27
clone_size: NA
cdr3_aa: CASSLSWGREELGETQYF
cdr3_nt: TGTGCCAGCAGTTTGAGTTGGGGCCGGGAAGAACTAGGAGAGACCCAGTACTTC

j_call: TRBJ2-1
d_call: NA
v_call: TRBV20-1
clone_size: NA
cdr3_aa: CSAREAETRSDEQFF
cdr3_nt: TGCAGTGCTAGAGAGGCTGAGACTAGGAGCGATGAGCAGTTCTTC

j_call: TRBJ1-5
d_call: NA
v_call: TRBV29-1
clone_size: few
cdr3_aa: CSVVFVYGQPQHF
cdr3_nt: TGCAGCGTTGTCTTCGTCTACGGGCAGCCCCAGCATTTT

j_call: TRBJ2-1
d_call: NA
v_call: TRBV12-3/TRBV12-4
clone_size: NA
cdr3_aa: CASSFTRLNNEQFF
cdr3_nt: TGTGCCAGCAGTTTCACGCGACTCAACAATGAGCAGTTCTTC

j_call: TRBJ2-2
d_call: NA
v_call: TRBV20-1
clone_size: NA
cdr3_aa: CSARDGGELFF
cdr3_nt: TGCAGTGCTAGAGATGGCGGGGAGCTGTTTTTT

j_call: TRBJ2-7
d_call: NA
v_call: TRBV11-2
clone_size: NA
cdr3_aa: CASSQTGVRGGEQYF
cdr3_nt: TGTGCCAGCAGTCAGACGGGGGTCCGGGGAGGAGAGCAGTACTTC

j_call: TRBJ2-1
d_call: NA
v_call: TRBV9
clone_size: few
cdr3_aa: CASGRINEQFF
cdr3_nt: TGTGCCAGCGGGAGGATTAATGAGCAGTTCTTC

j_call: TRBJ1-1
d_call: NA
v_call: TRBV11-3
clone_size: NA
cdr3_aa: CASSSPRARYTEAFF
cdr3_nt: TGTGCCAGCAGCTCGCCTCGGGCGAGGTACACTGAAGCTTTCTTT

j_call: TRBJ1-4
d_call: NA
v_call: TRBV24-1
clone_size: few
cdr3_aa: CATSDAHEKLFF
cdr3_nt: TGTGCCACCAGTGATGCCCATGAAAAACTGTTTTTT

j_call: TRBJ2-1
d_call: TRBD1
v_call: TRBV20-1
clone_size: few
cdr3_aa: CSARSSGGEFF
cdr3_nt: TGCAGTGCCCGAAGTTCAGGGGGCGAGTTCTTC

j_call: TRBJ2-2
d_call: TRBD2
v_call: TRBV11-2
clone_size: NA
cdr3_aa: CASSFSGSTGELFF
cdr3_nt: TGTGCCAGCAGCTTTAGCGGGAGCACCGGGGAGCTGTTTTTT

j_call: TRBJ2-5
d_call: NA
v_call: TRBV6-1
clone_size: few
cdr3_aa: CASSLAPGGSQYF
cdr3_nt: TGTGCCAGCAGCCTCGCGCCGGGTGGGAGCCAGTACTTC

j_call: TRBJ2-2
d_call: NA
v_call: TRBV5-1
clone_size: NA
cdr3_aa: CASSSQGMVGTGELFF
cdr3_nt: TGCGCCAGCAGCTCTCAGGGGATGGTAGGCACCGGGGAGCTGTTTTTT